The T cell receptor beta chain under discussion was sequenced for a study of blood T cell repertoires in COVID-19. This clone was observed a single time. Clones were read by immunoSEQ multiplex PCR, and TCRdb kept only the in-frame ones, dropping some. In the table there are about 400,000 clones, roughly 91% of which are singletons. This receptor was taken from a woman in her thirties who had recovered from COVID-19. Sequenced material: PBMCs or T cells enriched from blood (not recorded which).

The CDR3 DNA reads as TGTGCCAGCAGCGTAGATTGGGCAGGACTTAGGTGGGAGCAGTTCTTC. Translated: CASSVDWAGLRWEQFF. V is TRBV9 and J is TRBJ2-1; D is possibly TRBD2 (5 bases). The CDR3 totals 16 residues. Per the germline V gene, CDR1 is SGDLS and CDR2 is YYNGEE. The ends were cut back, 0 bases at V and 10 bases at J, with 20 bases in the middle.